The rows below give T cell receptor beta chains drawn from one sample of a study of control samples from healthy donors and cancer patients. Repertoires were generated with immunoSEQ multiplex PCR, while TCRdb's copy carries only in-frame clones and drops some. The data hold over 85,000 clones, with 90% to 95% observed a single time. The specimen sequenced was blood. All receptors derive from a woman aged 18-35 years in good health. CDR3s include the opening cysteine and the closing phenylalanine or tryptophan. D genes are given only for firm matches. Not all rows give a size; the values are once, few, many and, for expanded clones, a class.

>.|14|TRBD1|TRBV2|TRBJ1-2
CASSERVGQYGYTF
TGTGCCAGCAGTGAAAGGGTGGGACAGTATGGCTACACCTTC
>.|11|.|TRBV20-1|TRBJ2-7
CSARDEELVEF
TGCAGTGCTAGAGATGAGGAACTGGTCGAGTTC
>few|12|.|TRBV12-3/TRBV12-4|TRBJ1-2
CASRSPVGGYTF
TGTGCCAGCAGATCTCCCGTCGGGGGCTACACCTTC
>.|13|.|TRBV2|TRBJ1-3
CASRETIGNTIYF
TGTGCCAGCAGGGAGACCATTGGAAACACCATATATTTT
>.|12|.|TRBV7-9|TRBJ1-1
CASLGRDTEAFF
TGTGCCAGTCTAGGACGGGACACTGAAGCTTTCTTT
>.|15|TRBD1|TRBV11-3|TRBJ1-1
CASSPGQVINTEAFF
TGTGCCAGCAGCCCGGGACAGGTGATAAACACTGAAGCTTTCTTT
>once|12|.|TRBV12-3/TRBV12-4|TRBJ1-1
CASSLVITEAFF
TGTGCCAGCAGTTTAGTCATCACTGAAGCTTTCTTT
>.|10|.|TRBV29-1|TRBJ1-1
CSVGVTEAFF
TGCAGCGTTGGGGTGACTGAAGCTTTCTTT
>.|14|.|TRBV11-3|TRBJ1-1
CASSFLGLDTEAFF
TGTGCCAGCAGCTTCCTAGGACTCGACACTGAAGCTTTCTTT
>.|17|TRBD2|TRBV9|TRBJ2-7
CASSVEPSGGSSYEQYF
TGTGCCAGCAGCGTAGAGCCTAGCGGGGGGAGCTCCTACGAGCAGTACTTC
>few|14|TRBD2|TRBV27|TRBJ2-5
CASRLAGEFETQYF
TGTGCCAGTCGACTAGCGGGAGAGTTTGAGACCCAGTACTTC
>.|13|TRBD1|TRBV6-2/TRBV6-3|TRBJ1-2
CASSPDRVYGYTF
TGTGCCAGCAGTCCCGACAGGGTTTATGGCTACACCTTC
>.|13|.|TRBV24-1|TRBJ1-1
CATQNRGWTEAFF
TGTGCCACCCAGAATCGGGGGTGGACTGAAGCTTTCTTT
>once|15|TRBD1|TRBV10-3|TRBJ1-6
CAISELGQGNSPLHF
TGTGCCATCAGTGAGTTGGGACAGGGAAATTCACCCCTCCACTTT